This TCR beta chain was profiled in a study of shared T cell receptors in the human thymus. Germline trimming cut 2 bases from V and 3 bases from J; bases unmatched to any gene: 11. The CDR3 covers 19 residues. CDR1 and CDR2 (germline): WNHNN, SYGVQD (reference sequence). This clone appeared a single time. TCRdb keeps only in-frame clones here, not all; method: immunoSEQ multiplex PCR. The table lists more than 300,000 clones, 85% to 95% of them singletons. The receptor was derived from a human donor. The V and J genes are TRBV10-1 and TRBJ1-3, with 12 bases fitting TRBD1. Source material: thymocytes. In nucleotides, the CDR3 is TGCGCCAGCAGTGAGCCGACCGGGACAGGGGGCTTAGGTGGAAACACCATATATTTT. This sequence encodes CASSEPTGTGGLGGNTIYF.